Listed below are T cell receptor beta chains from one sample, sequenced in a study of T-cell reconstitution after alpha-beta-depleted transplantation in children. TCRdb independently ran MiXCR on the PCR reads; one entry per CDR3 protein. Of 450,000 to 600,000 distinct CDR3 sequences listed, approximately 20% are singletons. Sequenced here: PBMCs from the stem cell graft donor, sampled from the stem cell graft. These receptors were collected from a human donor who donated a stem cell graft to a child with acute lymphoblastic leukemia. Each CDR3 is given without its conserved first and last residue. A D gene is named only where the DNA matches it firmly. Clone size is stated in some rows and not others, as once, few, many or a class when expanded.

V: TRBV29-1; size: -; D: TRBD2; J: TRBJ2-5; CDR3: SGGAGVETQY
V: TRBV3-1; size: -; D: TRBD1; J: TRBJ2-7; CDR3: ASSQFSDRGASYEQY
V: TRBV27; size: few; D: TRBD1; J: TRBJ1-5; CDR3: ASSLSTGGRQPQH
V: TRBV27; size: few; D: TRBD1; J: TRBJ1-6; CDR3: ASSLGQGPLH
V: TRBV7-8; size: few; D: TRBD2; J: TRBJ2-1; CDR3: ASGGTSQF
V: TRBV4-1; size: -; D: TRBD1; J: TRBJ2-5; CDR3: ASSQDAGAGGRKTQY
V: TRBV20-1; size: -; D: -; J: TRBJ2-1; CDR3: SAKRTARSYNEQF
V: TRBV4-1; size: few; D: -; J: TRBJ1-1; CDR3: ASSVGITEAF
V: TRBV5-1; size: few; D: -; J: TRBJ2-6; CDR3: ASRVRSGANVLT
V: TRBV20-1; size: few; D: TRBD1; J: TRBJ1-1; CDR3: SAYRGAKGPNTEAF
V: TRBV5-1; size: few; D: -; J: TRBJ2-2; CDR3: ASGLTGTGELF
V: TRBV3-1; size: -; D: -; J: TRBJ2-7; CDR3: ASSETLRGSYEQY
V: TRBV12-5; size: few; D: -; J: TRBJ2-3; CDR3: ASGLVPGMRDTQY
V: TRBV9; size: -; D: -; J: TRBJ2-5; CDR3: ASSVIGTGSETQY
V: TRBV5-1; size: -; D: TRBD2; J: TRBJ2-3; CDR3: ASSLDGASGTADTQY
V: TRBV27; size: few; D: TRBD1; J: TRBJ1-5; CDR3: ASSRSGGGQPQH
V: TRBV7-9; size: -; D: -; J: TRBJ1-1; CDR3: ASTSGRANTEAF
V: TRBV27; size: -; D: -; J: TRBJ2-1; CDR3: ASSFPAGASYNEQF
V: TRBV18; size: -; D: -; J: TRBJ2-2; CDR3: ASSPAGFDTGELF
V: TRBV5-6; size: few; D: -; J: TRBJ2-7; CDR3: ASSFRRLGEQY
V: TRBV7-8; size: -; D: -; J: TRBJ1-1; CDR3: ASLQDVNTEAF
V: TRBV25-1; size: -; D: -; J: TRBJ1-1; CDR3: ASSELETANTEAF
V: TRBV2; size: -; D: -; J: TRBJ2-7; CDR3: ASSPGHGITYEQY
V: TRBV4-1; size: -; D: -; J: TRBJ2-7; CDR3: ASSQGYRYEQY
V: TRBV6-1; size: -; D: -; J: TRBJ2-1; CDR3: ASRTVLGADSYNEQF
V: TRBV5-1; size: -; D: -; J: TRBJ2-3; CDR3: ASSLAKTGRTDTQY
V: TRBV5-1; size: few; D: -; J: TRBJ2-6; CDR3: ASSLGYGANVLT
V: TRBV20-1; size: -; D: -; J: TRBJ1-5; CDR3: SAYIRGENNQPQH